One TCR beta chain is described in this entry. Its antigen remains unknown. These data come from a study of beta chain features in type 1 diabetes. Reverse transcription of all isolated RNA meant that expressed TCRB transcripts were sequenced. Profiled with immunoSEQ multiplex PCR; TCRdb holds only in-frame clones, not every one. The table records 300,000 to 450,000 clones, roughly 12% of them present only once. Broader study findings: The study found moderately but significantly shorter TCRB CDR3s in all four CD4+ subsets of Type 1 diabetes patients.

The authors sorted CD4+ naive, central memory, regulatory and stem cell-like memory cells via CD45RO/CCR7/CD25/CD127/CD95/CD27. This CDR3 region has 14 residues. Trimming removed 3 bases at V and 4 bases at J, with 12 bases between. Germline lookup yields CDR1 SNHLY and CDR2 FYNNEI. The sample taken for sequencing was naive CD4+ T cells from blood. This chain uses TRBV2 with TRBJ1-1; the D gene is possibly TRBD1 (6 bases). This sequence was found in a woman aged 18-35 years with type 1 diabetes. The CDR3 sequence is CASSEGAVGTEAFF. CDR3 bases: TGTGCCAGCAGTGAGGGGGCGGTGGGCACTGAAGCTTTCTTT.